These 21 T cell receptor beta chains originate from one sample sequenced in a study of cytomegalovirus exposure and HLA in healthy donors. In the PCR, 60 Vbeta and 13 Jbeta primers were used. The method was immunoSEQ multiplex PCR; TCRdb's version includes in-frame clones alone and lacks a portion of them. The table shows around 150,000 clones, with approximately 62% occurring only once. Sequencing used PBMCs. These receptors were obtained from a middle-aged man in good health and CMV-seronegative.

This rearrangement joins TRBV25-1 to TRBJ1-1; 7 bases fit TRBD1. Germline V gives CDR1 MGHDK, CDR2 SYGVNS. The trim removed 5 bases at V and 1 base at J, leaving 10 bases unmatched. The CDR3 length is 16 residues. The CDR3 here is CASSTLGGQQNTEAFF. In nucleotides, the CDR3 is TGTGCCAGCAGTACCCTGGGGGGACAGCAGAACACTGAAGCTTTCTTT.

The V gene is TRBV6-1, the J gene TRBJ1-6, with D possibly being TRBD1 (6 bases). V lost 10 bases and J 13 bases, leaving 23 bases between the germline ends. Germline-derived CDR1 and CDR2 are MNHNS and SASEGT. The CDR3 consists of 14 residues. CDR3 sequence: CATTRDTSSSPLHF. The CDR3 region has the DNA TGTGCCACCACAAGGGACACCTCATCTTCCCCCCTCCACTTT.

This clone was seen just once. The chain has TRBV15 and TRBJ1-3; tentatively, D is TRBD1 (5 bases). Germline CDR1 reads LNHNV; CDR2 reads YYDKDF (reference sequence). The V and J ends lost 0 bases and 4 bases respectively, with 13 bases between them. CDR3 length: 16 amino acids. CDR3 sequence: CATSRDRQGRGNTIYF. In DNA form, the CDR3 reads TGTGCCACCAGCAGAGATCGGCAGGGTAGGGGAAACACCATATATTTT.

The genes are TRBV28 and TRBJ2-5; 8 nucleotides match TRBD2. Germline lookup yields CDR1 MDHEN and CDR2 SYDVKM. V shed 6 bases, J shed 1 base, and the junction held 10 bases outside the gene matches. The CDR3 contains 16 residues. The CDR3 bases are TGTGCCAGCAGCGCGGGGGGCGGGGGGCCCCAAGAGACCCAGTACTTC. Its translation is CASSAGGGGPQETQYF.

The chain is built from TRBV28 and TRBJ1-2; TRBD1 is a possible D gene (6 bases). Germline V gene lookup returns CDR1 MDHEN and CDR2 SYDVKM. The CDR3 is 12 residues long. With 7 bases removed from V and 8 bases from J, the gap between germline ends came to 14 bases. The CDR3 coding sequence is TGTGCCAGCATTCTACAGGGAAAAGGCTACACCTTC. As protein: CASILQGKGYTF.

The V call is TRBV18, the J call TRBJ2-1; 7 nucleotides agree with TRBD1. J gave up 8 bases and V 5 bases, and 12 bases lay outside the gene matches. CDR1 and CDR2 from the germline V gene are KGHSH and LQKENI. This CDR3 spans 15 amino acids. For the CDR3, the DNA is TGTGCCAGCTCATTGGGGACAGCAATAGGGGATGAGCAGTTCTTC. Translation gives CASSLGTAIGDEQFF.

The V call is TRBV27, the J call TRBJ2-7; maybe TRBD2 (7 bases). Germline assignment: CDR1 MNHEY and CDR2 SMNVEV (reference sequence). V lost 2 bases, J lost 4 bases, and 9 bases lay in between. The CDR3 has 13 residues. This CDR3 is CASSLAGAYEQYF. CDR3 in DNA: TGTGCCAGCAGTTTAGCGGGGGCGTACGAGCAGTACTTC.

The chain employs TRBV6-6 and TRBJ2-5; D perhaps matches TRBD2 (5 bases). The CDR3 is made up of 12 amino acids. V shed 8 bases and J shed 11 bases, with 18 bases lying between them. Germline CDR1 and CDR2: MNHNY and SVGAGI (reference sequence). CDR3 residues: CASGRGLGEQYF. CDR3 DNA sequence: TGTGCCAGCGGGAGAGGGTTGGGTGAGCAGTACTTC.

V gene TRBV21-1 combines with J gene TRBJ2-7; the DNA was not used to check the table's D call, TRBD1. TRBV21-1 is a pseudogene. CDR3 length equals 15 residues. As DNA, the CDR3 is TGTGCCAGCACCTCACAGGATCATGGTGGGTACGAGCAGTACTTC. This sequence encodes CASTSQDHGGYEQYF.

The genes are TRBV2 and TRBJ2-7; the match to TRBD1 covers 8 bases. Losses at the gene ends were 5 bases for V and 2 bases for J; bases not matched to a gene: 5. Looked up from germline, CDR1 is SNHLY and CDR2 is FYNNEI. CDR3 size: 14 residues. The DNA for the CDR3 is TGTGCCAGCAGTTCCGGGACAGGAGCCTACGAGCAGTACTTC. Translated, it gives CASSSGTGAYEQYF.

This chain joins TRBV5-1 and TRBJ1-2; TRBD1 matches 7 bases. V shed 3 bases and J 1 base; nucleotides not matched to a gene: 6. CDR3 length equals 15 residues. CDR1 is SGHRS, CDR2 YFSETQ, per germline. The CDR3 loop reads CASSSGTVNNYGYTF. CDR3 coding DNA: TGCGCCAGCAGCTCCGGGACAGTGAATAACTATGGCTACACCTTC. Variable domain in full (rest from reference TRBV5-1 and TRBJ1-2): KAGVTQTPRYLIKTRGQQVTLSCSPISGHRSVSWYQQTPGQGLQFLFEYFSETQRNKGNFPGRFSGRQFSNSRSEMNVSTLELGDSALYLCASSSGTVNNYGYTFGSGTRLTVV.

This clone was seen just once. CDR3 amino acids: CASSPSGRIYEQYF. For the CDR3, the DNA is TGTGCCAGCAGCCCCTCTGGGCGTATCTACGAGCAGTACTTC. This chain links TRBV7-2 with TRBJ2-7; D ambiguous. V gave up 5 bases and J gave up 3 bases, with 14 bases separating them. This CDR3 comprises 14 residues. The germline CDR1 and CDR2 sequences are SGHTA and FQGNSA.

This clone was detected only a few times. This chain connects TRBV28 to TRBJ2-7; no reliable D call. The V end was cut by 4 bases, the J end by 3 bases, with 13 bases between. The CDR3 is made up of 14 amino acids. Germline assignment: CDR1 MDHEN and CDR2 SYDVKM. CDR3 region: CASSYPLVSYEQYF. The CDR3 DNA sequence: TGTGCCAGCAGTTATCCCCTCGTGAGCTACGAGCAGTACTTC.

This chain joins TRBV7-2 and TRBJ2-1; 7 nucleotides match TRBD1. Trimming removed 9 bases from V and 10 bases from J; junction bases left unmatched: 18. This CDR3 has 15 amino acids. Germline CDR1 reads SGHTA; CDR2 reads FQGNSA. CDR3 sequence (DNA): TGTGCCAGTCTCCTGGCAGGGGGTTTTAAAGGGGAGCAGTTCTTC. It encodes CASLLAGGFKGEQFF.

This chain links TRBV5-1 with TRBJ2-5; 9 nucleotides align to TRBD1. From germline, CDR1 is SGHRS and CDR2 YFSETQ. There are 14 residues in the CDR3. The V gene end was trimmed by 6 bases and the J gene end by 4 bases; junction bases not matched to a gene: 7. CDR3 sequence reads: CASNTGGASETQYF. In DNA, the CDR3 is TGCGCCAGCAATACAGGGGGCGCATCAGAGACCCAGTACTTC.

The chain recombines TRBV19 with TRBJ1-1; 8 bases agree with TRBD1. V shed 5 bases, J shed 1 base, and the junction held 12 bases outside the gene matches. Looked up from germline, CDR1 is LNHDA and CDR2 is SQIVND (reference sequence). This CDR3 has 17 amino acids. CDR3 region: CASSWVAGGNKNTEAFF. The CDR3 DNA sequence: TGTGCCAGTAGTTGGGTCGCAGGGGGCAACAAGAACACTGAAGCTTTCTTT. Together with reference TRBV19 and TRBJ1-1, the CDR3 gives the full variable domain: DGGITQSPKYLFRKEGQNVTLSCEQNLNHDAMYWYRQDPGQGLRLIYYSQIVNDFQKGDIAEGYSVSREKKESFPLTVTSAQKNPTAFYLCASSWVAGGNKNTEAFFGQGTRLTVV.

This clone appeared a single time. The chain uses TRBV19 and TRBJ1-5, with a tentative D call TRBD1 (5 bases). With 7 bases removed from V and 0 bases from J, the gap between germline ends came to 13 bases. The CDR3 is 15 residues long. The V gene's germline CDR1 is LNHDA and CDR2 SQIVND (reference sequence). Written as DNA, the CDR3 is TGTGCCAGTACCCGGACATTAAATAGCAATCAGCCCCAGCATTTT. It is translated as CASTRTLNSNQPQHF.

In DNA form, the CDR3 reads TGTGCCAGCAGCTTGACCCAACACCGGGTAGATACGCAGTATTTT. Its translation: CASSLTQHRVDTQYF. This chain links TRBV7-2 with TRBJ2-3; D gene uncertain. This CDR3 contains 15 residues. The germline V gene encodes CDR1 SGHTA and CDR2 FQGNSA. Between the trimmed V and J ends, which lost 3 bases and 5 bases, there was a span of 15 bases.

The genes are TRBV2 and TRBJ2-2, with 9 positions matching TRBD2. J was trimmed by 7 bases and V by 4 bases; bases with no gene match: 7. This CDR3 region has 15 residues. CDR1 and CDR2 from the germline V gene are SNHLY and FYNNEI. CDR3 protein: CASSGLLAGLGELFF. CDR3 nucleotides: TGTGCCAGCAGTGGGCTGCTAGCGGGGCTCGGGGAGCTGTTTTTT.

CDR3 sequence: CASSSTGVYEQYF. The CDR3 DNA sequence: TGCGCCAGCAGCTCGACAGGGGTCTACGAGCAGTACTTC. The V call is TRBV5-1, the J call TRBJ2-7, with 8 positions matching TRBD1. CDR3 length: 13 amino acids. Looked up from germline, CDR1 is SGHRS and CDR2 is YFSETQ. Germline trimming cut 3 bases from V and 3 bases from J; bases unmatched to any gene: 2. Filled out from reference TRBV5-1 and TRBJ2-7, the complete variable domain reads KAGVTQTPRYLIKTRGQQVTLSCSPISGHRSVSWYQQTPGQGLQFLFEYFSETQRNKGNFPGRFSGRQFSNSRSEMNVSTLELGDSALYLCASSSTGVYEQYFGPGTRLTVT.

This clone was counted a single time. V gene TRBV7-9 combines with J gene TRBJ2-5, with 9 bases aligning to TRBD2. The CDR3 consists of 14 residues. Germline V gene lookup returns CDR1 SEHNR and CDR2 FQNEAQ (reference sequence). V lost 5 bases to trimming and J lost 5 bases; unmatched junction nucleotides: 6. The CDR3 loop reads CASSQRGVGETQYF. Written as DNA, the CDR3 is TGTGCCAGCAGCCAGCGGGGGGTAGGTGAGACCCAGTACTTC. Combining the CDR3 with reference TRBV7-9 and TRBJ2-5 gives the whole variable domain DTGVSQNPRHKITKRGQNVTFRCDPISEHNRLYWYRQTLGQGPEFLTYFQNEAQLEKSRLLSDRFSAERPKGSFSTLEIQRTEQGDSAMYLCASSQRGVGETQYFGPGTRLLVL.